This entry concerns a single TCR beta chain. Its antigen is not known. This entry comes from a study of shared clonotypes between healthy human individuals. As for the study in general: There were three CD4 naive, three CD4 memory, two CD8 naive and one CD8 memory plates per donor.

The assay was immunoSEQ multiplex PCR, and TCRdb's table has in-frame clones only and misses some. The table has about 1 million clones, around 82% seen once. The ends lost 0 bases at V and 6 bases at J; junction bases unmatched: 4. CDR1 and CDR2 (germline): MNHEY, SVGAGI. The CDR3 runs to 15 residues. Study conclusions and caveats: In general, naive subsets displayed greater estimated richness than memory subsets did. Several donors held approximately 4.6% of naive CD4 clonotypes in common.

The receptor comes from a young man in good health. Some clones in this sample may be carry-over from other donors' samples. Sequencing used memory CD4+ T cells from PBMCs. Subset: CD45RA-negative fraction. The chain has TRBV6-5 and TRBJ1-4; 7 nucleotides agree with TRBD1. CDR3 DNA sequence: TGTGCCAGCAGTTACTCGGGGACAGAAGATGAAAAACTGTTTTTT. Protein: CASSYSGTEDEKLFF.